These 31 T cell receptor beta chains originate from one sample sequenced in a study of control samples from healthy donors and cancer patients (dated by TCRdb to 2020 to 2021). Library preparation used the immunoSEQ multiplex PCR assay. TCRdb retrieved this table from immuneACCESS and kept in-frame rearrangements only. Not all clones are present; in checked studies, unresolved V genes account for under half, and no reason is known for the remainder. The sample records roughly 150,000 clones, 93% of which are singletons. The ten largest clones add up to approximately 5.7% of the sample. Material for sequencing was blood. All receptors derive from a man between 18 and 35 years old in good health.

The CDR3 sequence is CASSLGTGYEQYF. DNA of the CDR3: TGTGCCAGCAGTTTGGGGACAGGCTACGAGCAGTACTTC. V and J are TRBV6-5 and TRBJ2-7, with TRBD1 identical over 8 bases. The CDR3 sequence is 13 residues long. Germline CDR1 reads MNHEY; CDR2 reads SVGAGI. The junction had 2 bases not matched to a gene; V was cut back by 4 bases and J by 3 bases.

The rearrangement uses TRBV6-5 and TRBJ2-5, with unresolved D. This CDR3 is built from 11 residues. Germline assignment: CDR1 MNHEY and CDR2 SVGAGI. Trimming removed 7 bases from V and 3 bases from J, with 6 bases in between. This CDR3 is CASMTEETQYF. The DNA of the CDR3 is TGTGCCAGCATGACGGAAGAGACCCAGTACTTC.

The chain couples TRBV19 to TRBJ1-1, with no clear D. The CDR3 runs 11 residues. Per the germline V gene, CDR1 is LNHDA and CDR2 is SQIVND (reference sequence). The V end lost 7 bases, the J end lost 1 base, and 4 bases lay between the germline ends. DNA of the CDR3: TGTGCCAGTATTTGGAACACTGAAGCTTTCTTT. Translated, it gives CASIWNTEAFF.

This chain connects TRBV5-1 to TRBJ1-2, with D tentatively TRBD1 (6 bases). Germline V gene data show CDR1 as SGHRS and CDR2 as YFSETQ. Between the trimmed V and J ends, which lost 4 bases and 4 bases, there was a span of 20 bases. The CDR3 is 16 residues long. This chain's CDR3 is CASSSMGGGSLYGYTF. DNA of the CDR3: TGCGCCAGCAGCAGCATGGGCGGGGGCTCCCTCTATGGCTACACCTTC.

The CDR3 DNA reads as TGTGCCAGCAGCTTAGCCGGGGAGCTGTTTTTT. Translated: CASSLAGELFF. The chain couples TRBV7-9 to TRBJ2-2; D is uncertain. CDR3 length: 11 residues. The germline V gene has CDR1 SEHNR and CDR2 FQNEAQ (reference sequence). Between the trimmed V and J ends, which lost 0 bases and 7 bases, there was a span of 0 bases.

The V gene is TRBV7-9, the J gene TRBJ1-3; D uncertain. In germline, CDR1 is SEHNR, CDR2 FQNEAQ (reference sequence). The CDR3 length is 17 residues. Deletions cut 5 bases from V and 0 bases from J, with 17 bases between. The DNA of the CDR3 is TGTGCCAGCAGCCCAACGGGCGCTAGCCACTCTGGAAACACCATATATTTT. Translating gives CASSPTGASHSGNTIYF.

The CDR3 coding sequence is TGTGCCAGCAGCTTAATGACCCTTGCCTCGGTCGTTGATACGCAGTATTTT. Translated: CASSLMTLASVVDTQYF. The chain recombines TRBV7-2 with TRBJ2-3; no clear D. Germline V CDR1 and CDR2: SGHTA, FQGNSA. V was cut by 2 bases and J by 6 bases, with 21 bases left in between. CDR3 length: 17 amino acids.

CDR3 coding DNA: TGTGCCAGCAGCCCTGGACAGGGTTATGAAAAACTGTTTTTT. This encodes CASSPGQGYEKLFF. The chain combines TRBV7-9 with TRBJ1-4; 8 nucleotides agree with TRBD1. With 5 bases clipped from V and 6 bases from J, the junction kept 5 bases outside the gene matches. There are 14 residues in the CDR3. CDR1 SEHNR and CDR2 FQNEAQ come from the germline V gene (reference sequence).

The rearrangement links TRBV27 to TRBJ1-2, with D perhaps matching TRBD1 (5 bases). This CDR3 has 13 residues. Germline assignment: CDR1 MNHEY and CDR2 SMNVEV (reference sequence). V lost 3 bases and J 6 bases, leaving 11 bases between the germline ends. The CDR3: CASSLTVGHGYTF. The CDR3 coding sequence is TGTGCCAGCAGTTTGACAGTTGGCCATGGCTACACCTTC.

This clone appeared once. V gene TRBV5-1 combines with J gene TRBJ1-1; possible D gene TRBD1, 5 bases. Germline CDR1 reads SGHRS; CDR2 reads YFSETQ. This CDR3 comprises 14 residues. Trimming cost V 2 bases and J 3 bases, with 11 bases left between them. The CDR3 sequence is CASSFQGMDTEAFF. CDR3 nucleotides: TGCGCCAGCAGCTTTCAGGGAATGGACACTGAAGCTTTCTTT.

This chain uses TRBV6-2 or TRBV6-3 with TRBJ2-3; a possible D gene is TRBD2 (6 bases). Per germline, CDR1 MNHEY and CDR2 SVGEGT. The CDR3 length is 15 residues. The ends were cut back, 2 bases at V and 6 bases at J, with 15 bases in the middle. CDR3 DNA sequence: TGTGCCAGCAGTTACCTCGGGACTCAGACGGATACGCAGTATTTT. It encodes CASSYLGTQTDTQYF.

The V gene is TRBV6-6, the J gene TRBJ2-2, with 7 bases that match TRBD1. The V gene end was trimmed by 6 bases and the J gene end by 0 bases; junction bases not matched to a gene: 4. Germline-derived CDR1 and CDR2 are MNHNY and SVGAGI (reference sequence). This CDR3 is 15 amino acids long. Here the CDR3 reads CASRTGQPNTGELFF. CDR3 in DNA: TGTGCCAGCAGGACGGGACAGCCGAACACCGGGGAGCTGTTTTTT.

This chain joins TRBV6-2 or TRBV6-3 and TRBJ2-1; no firm D call. V lost 6 bases to trimming and J lost 0 bases, with 9 bases between them. Germline assignment: CDR1 MNHEY and CDR2 SVGEGT. The length of the CDR3 is 14 residues. The CDR3 coding sequence is TGTGCCAGCAGCTTATCGGTCTCCTACAATGAGCAGTTCTTC. It encodes CASSLSVSYNEQFF.

This clone was observed a few times. V is TRBV12-5 and J is TRBJ2-7; D is undetermined. CDR1 and CDR2 (germline): LGHNT, FRNRAP. This CDR3 spans 12 amino acids. Trimming cost V 4 bases and J 4 bases, with 8 bases left between them. The CDR3 here is CASGSGPYEQYF. As DNA, the CDR3 is TGTGCTAGTGGTTCTGGGCCTTACGAGCAGTACTTC.

J is TRBJ2-6 and V is TRBV4-1, with 8 nucleotides matching TRBD1. The CDR3 is 17 residues long. The V gene end was trimmed by 3 bases and the J gene end by 1 base; junction bases not matched to a gene: 5. Germline loops: CDR1 MGHRA, CDR2 YSYEKL. The CDR3 DNA is TGCGCCAGCAGCCAGGGGGACAGGTTTTCTGGGGCCAACGTCCTGACTTTC. It specifies CASSQGDRFSGANVLTF.

The CDR3, as DNA: TGTGCCAGCAGTTTAAAGACACGCCAACCCATCGAGCAGTTCTTC. It yields the protein CASSLKTRQPIEQFF. The rearrangement joins TRBV6-5 to TRBJ2-1; D ambiguous. CDR1 and CDR2 (germline): MNHEY, SVGAGI. The germline V and J ends were trimmed by 4 bases and 10 bases, with 20 bases remaining between them. This CDR3 spans 15 amino acids.

The rearrangement uses TRBV7-3 and TRBJ2-1, with 10 bases fitting TRBD1. With V trimmed by 3 bases and J by 8 bases, 1 base remained unmatched. CDR3 size: 13 residues. Per the germline V gene, CDR1 is SGHTA and CDR2 is FQGTGA. The CDR3 sequence is CASSLGQGYEQFF. In DNA form, the CDR3 reads TGTGCCAGCAGCTTGGGACAGGGGTATGAGCAGTTCTTC.

The chain links TRBV5-4 to TRBJ1-1; D may be TRBD1 (5 bases). Germline CDR1 reads SGHNT; CDR2 reads YYREEE (reference sequence). This CDR3 has 13 amino acids. Trimming removed 0 bases from V and 10 bases from J, with 13 bases in between. CDR3: CASSLEFGRGAFF. Here the CDR3 DNA reads TGTGCCAGCAGCTTGGAATTTGGGAGGGGAGCTTTCTTT.

The V call is TRBV4-1, the J call TRBJ2-7, with TRBD2 as a possible D gene (5 bases). The germline gives CDR1 MGHRA, CDR2 YSYEKL. This CDR3 has 15 residues. V gave up 1 base and J gave up 0 bases, with 10 bases separating them. The CDR3: CASSQVSGNSYEQYF. The CDR3 bases are TGCGCCAGCAGCCAAGTGTCGGGAAACTCCTACGAGCAGTACTTC.

The chain has TRBV7-2 and TRBJ2-7; TRBD1 is a possible D gene (8 bases). Germline V gene lookup returns CDR1 SGHTA and CDR2 FQGNSA. Trimming pared 1 base from V and 10 bases from J, leaving 20 bases between. This CDR3 region has 15 residues. The CDR3 nucleotides are TGTGCCAGCAGCTTAGAAAACAGGGGGGGTTCAAAACAGTACTTC. Protein: CASSLENRGGSKQYF.

CDR3 loop: CASSVARPTGHGNYGYTF. CDR3 in DNA: TGTGCCAGCAGCGTAGCTCGGCCCACAGGGCACGGGAACTATGGCTACACCTTC. The rearrangement links TRBV9 to TRBJ1-2; D is perhaps TRBD1 (6 bases). Per the germline V gene, CDR1 is SGDLS and CDR2 is YYNGEE. V lost 0 bases to trimming and J lost 2 bases, with 20 bases between them. This CDR3 has 18 amino acids. Together with reference TRBV9 and TRBJ1-2, the CDR3 gives the full variable domain: DSGVTQTPKHLITATGQRVTLRCSPRSGDLSVYWYQQSLDQGLQFLIQYYNGEERAKGNILERFSAQQFPDLHSELNLSSLELGDSALYFCASSVARPTGHGNYGYTFGSGTRLTVV.

The CDR3 nucleotides are TGCGCCAGCAGCTTTACAGTAATGTCGAACACCGGGGAGCTGTTTTTT. Its protein product is CASSFTVMSNTGELFF. The rearrangement uses TRBV5-1 and TRBJ2-2; D gene unclear. Between the trimmed V and J ends, which lost 2 bases and 0 bases, there was a span of 11 bases. The CDR3 runs 16 residues. The germline V gene encodes CDR1 SGHRS and CDR2 YFSETQ.

This chain joins TRBV4-1 and TRBJ2-1; 10 positions match TRBD2. The V gene's germline CDR1 is MGHRA and CDR2 YSYEKL. This CDR3 spans 14 amino acids. V gave up 4 bases and J gave up 10 bases; unmatched junction bases: 7. DNA for the CDR3: TGCGCCAGCAGCCTAACGGGACTAGCGCGCGAGCAGTTCTTC. Protein: CASSLTGLAREQFF.

This chain links TRBV27 with TRBJ2-4; D ambiguous. Between the trimmed V and J ends, which lost 0 bases and 5 bases, there was a span of 11 bases. The CDR3 has 15 residues. The germline gives CDR1 MNHEY, CDR2 SMNVEV (reference sequence). The CDR3 DNA is TGTGCCAGCAGTTTATCCCCTGGGCCACAAAACATTCAGTACTTC. Translation: CASSLSPGPQNIQYF.

This clone was seen only a few times. The J gene is TRBJ1-1, the V gene TRBV10-3; 7 bases are a match to TRBD1. CDR1 and CDR2 (germline): ENHRY, SYGVKD. CDR3 size: 15 residues. Germline trimming cut 6 bases from V and 0 bases from J; bases unmatched to any gene: 7. Written as DNA, the CDR3 is TGTGCCATCAGGAGACAGGGTTTCCTGAACACTGAAGCTTTCTTT. It translates to CAIRRQGFLNTEAFF.

The chain combines TRBV3-1 (or the pseudogene TRBV3-2) with TRBJ2-7; D may be TRBD1 (6 bases). Between the trimmed V and J ends, which lost 0 bases and 2 bases, there was a span of 11 bases. The germline gives CDR1 LGHDT, CDR2 YNNKEL (reference sequence). The CDR3 contains 15 residues. CDR3 nucleotide sequence: TGTGCCAGCAGCCAAGAGGGGGCATTAGCCTACGAGCAGTACTTC. Translating it yields CASSQEGALAYEQYF.

The chain joins TRBV6-5 to TRBJ2-7, with 7 bases that match TRBD2. V dropped 8 bases and J dropped 2; count of bases not matched to a gene: 12. The CDR3 extends over 15 amino acids. Germline CDR1 is MNHEY and CDR2 is SVGAGI. The CDR3 DNA reads TGTGCCAGCGGACGCACGGGGGGACTTACCTACGAGCAGTACTTC. Translating it yields CASGRTGGLTYEQYF.

CDR3 protein: CASSLDRLGAGTEAFF. The CDR3 DNA follows: TGTGCCAGCAGCTTGGATCGGTTAGGGGCCGGCACTGAAGCTTTCTTT. The chain couples TRBV5-6 to TRBJ1-1; a possible D gene is TRBD1 (5 bases). V gave up 0 bases and J gave up 4 bases, with 16 bases separating them. The CDR3 has 16 amino acids. Germline lookup yields CDR1 SGHDT and CDR2 YYEEEE.

The chain employs TRBV28 and TRBJ2-7; 10 bases are a match to TRBD1. Per germline, CDR1 MDHEN and CDR2 SYDVKM. V lost 6 bases, J lost 4 bases, and 9 bases stayed unmatched. The CDR3 is 15 amino acids. The CDR3 sequence: CASRPGTGVRYEQYF. The CDR3 region has the DNA TGTGCCAGCAGACCCGGGACAGGGGTGAGGTACGAGCAGTACTTC.

This clone was seen a single time. The CDR3 nucleotides are TGTGCCAGCAGCCAACTAAATACAGTTAACTATGGCTACACCTTC. Protein product: CASSQLNTVNYGYTF. This rearrangement joins TRBV4-2 to TRBJ1-2; D remains ambiguous. Germline assignment: CDR1 LGHNA and CDR2 YNFKEQ. The CDR3 loop spans 15 amino acids. V lost 2 bases, J lost 1 base, and 11 bases lay in between.

This clone showed up just once. V usage is TRBV5-6 and J usage is TRBJ1-4, with unresolved D. This CDR3 has 16 amino acids. Trimming left V 3 bases short and J 0 bases short, with 12 bases between. Germline V lookup: CDR1 SGHDT, CDR2 YYEEEE. The DNA of the CDR3 is TGTGCCAGCAGCTCCCCGGGGATAGCAACTAATGAAAAACTGTTTTTT. It yields the protein CASSSPGIATNEKLFF.